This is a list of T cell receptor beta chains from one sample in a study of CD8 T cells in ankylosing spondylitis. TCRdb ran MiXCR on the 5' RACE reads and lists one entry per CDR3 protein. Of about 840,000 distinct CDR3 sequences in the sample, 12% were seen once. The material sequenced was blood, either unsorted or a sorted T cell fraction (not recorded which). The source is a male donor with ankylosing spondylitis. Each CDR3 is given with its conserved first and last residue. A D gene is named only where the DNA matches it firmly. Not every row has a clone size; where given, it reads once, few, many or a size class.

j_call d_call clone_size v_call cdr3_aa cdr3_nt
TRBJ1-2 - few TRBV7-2 CASSLADRPNYGYTF TGTGCCAGCAGCTTAGCGGACCGCCCCAACTATGGCTACACCTTC
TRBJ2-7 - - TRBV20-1 CSARITSYEQYF TGCAGTGCTAGAATAACATCCTACGAGCAGTACTTC
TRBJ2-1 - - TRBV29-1 CSARDWYYNEQFF TGCAGCGCTCGGGACTGGTACTACAATGAGCAGTTCTTC
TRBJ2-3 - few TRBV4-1 CASSGEGTDTQYF TGCGCCAGCAGCGGAGAGGGCACAGATACGCAGTATTTT
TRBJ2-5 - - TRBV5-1 CASSFQLGASRGETQYF TGCGCCAGCAGCTTTCAACTTGGCGCCTCCCGGGGTGAGACCCAGTACTTC
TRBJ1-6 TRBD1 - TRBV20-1 CSASNRGPHSPLHF TGCAGTGCGTCTAACAGGGGGCCGCATTCACCCCTCCACTTT
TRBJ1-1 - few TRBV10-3 CAISEANTEAFF TGTGCCATCAGTGAAGCGAACACTGAAGCTTTCTTT
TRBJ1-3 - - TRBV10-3 CAISDQGPGNTIYF TGTGCCATCAGTGACCAGGGTCCTGGGAACACCATATATTTT
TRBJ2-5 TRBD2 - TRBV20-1 CSASSSGLVKTQYF TGCAGTGCCTCAAGCTCGGGACTAGTAAAGACCCAGTACTTC
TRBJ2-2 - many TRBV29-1 CSVEPVPGELFF TGCAGCGTTGAACCAGTACCCGGGGAGCTGTTTTTT
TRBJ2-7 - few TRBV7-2 CASSLRNNPYEQYF TGTGCCAGCAGCTTGCGGAACAACCCCTACGAGCAGTACTTC
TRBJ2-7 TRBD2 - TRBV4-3 CASSQDIMRESSYEQYF TGCGCCAGCAGCCAAGATATCATGCGGGAGAGCTCCTACGAGCAGTACTTC
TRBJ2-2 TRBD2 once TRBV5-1 CARSLVLAGDTGELFF TGCGCCAGAAGCTTGGTACTAGCGGGGGACACCGGGGAGCTGTTTTTT
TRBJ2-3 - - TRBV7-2 CASSLAFVSTDTQYF TGTGCCAGCAGCTTAGCGTTCGTTAGCACAGATACGCAGTATTTT
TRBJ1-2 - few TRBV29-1 CSVVVPLYGYTF TGCAGCGTTGTTGTGCCACTCTATGGCTACACCTTC
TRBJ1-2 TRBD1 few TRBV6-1 CASTGDRGAFGYTF TGTGCCAGCACCGGGGACAGGGGAGCGTTCGGCTACACCTTC
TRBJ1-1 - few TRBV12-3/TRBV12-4 CASSQDINAEAFF TGTGCCAGCAGTCAAGACATTAATGCTGAAGCTTTCTTT
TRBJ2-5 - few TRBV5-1 CASSSGRLLYQETQYF TGCGCCAGCAGCTCGGGGCGGCTCCTGTACCAAGAGACCCAGTACTTC
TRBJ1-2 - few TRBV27 CASSSKTGYGYTF TGTGCCAGCAGCTCTAAAACGGGGTATGGCTACACCTTC
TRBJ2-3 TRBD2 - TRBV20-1 CSARGLAFSTDTQYF TGCAGTGCGAGAGGACTAGCCTTTAGCACAGATACGCAGTATTTT
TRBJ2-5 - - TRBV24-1 CATSDSSQPQETQYF TGTGCCACCAGTGATAGCAGTCAACCCCAAGAGACCCAGTACTTC
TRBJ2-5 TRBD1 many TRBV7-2 CASSKDRGRWETQYF TGTGCCAGCAGCAAGGACAGGGGGCGCTGGGAGACCCAGTACTTC
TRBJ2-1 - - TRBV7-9 CASSPSRAANYNEQFF TGTGCCAGCAGCCCCTCTAGGGCCGCAAATTACAATGAGCAGTTCTTC
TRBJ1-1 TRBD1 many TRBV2 CASTGQVEAFF TGTGCCAGCACGGGACAGGTTGAAGCTTTCTTT
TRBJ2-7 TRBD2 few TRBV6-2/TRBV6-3 CASSPLAGIYEQYF TGTGCCAGCAGTCCCCTAGCGGGGATCTACGAGCAGTACTTC
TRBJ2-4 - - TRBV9 CASSVEPSLIQYF TGTGCCAGCAGCGTAGAACCTAGTCTCATTCAGTACTTC
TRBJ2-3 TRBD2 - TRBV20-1 CSAPGLAGPDTQYF TGCAGTGCTCCGGGACTAGCGGGGCCAGATACGCAGTATTTT
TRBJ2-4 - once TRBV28 CASSPPGDRSRVQYF TGTGCCAGCAGTCCGCCGGGTGACAGGTCTAGGGTTCAGTACTTC
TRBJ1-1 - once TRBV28 CASSWTPREAFF TGTGCCAGCAGCTGGACACCTAGGGAAGCTTTCTTT
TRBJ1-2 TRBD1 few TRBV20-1 CSAGPGGDYGYTF TGCAGTGCTGGCCCAGGGGGCGACTATGGCTACACCTTC
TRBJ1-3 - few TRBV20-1 CSARDAGARGNTIYF TGCAGTGCTAGAGACGCAGGGGCTCGAGGAAACACCATATATTTT
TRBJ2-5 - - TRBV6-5 CASSYSTVYQETQYF TGTGCCAGCAGTTACTCGACAGTGTACCAAGAGACCCAGTACTTC